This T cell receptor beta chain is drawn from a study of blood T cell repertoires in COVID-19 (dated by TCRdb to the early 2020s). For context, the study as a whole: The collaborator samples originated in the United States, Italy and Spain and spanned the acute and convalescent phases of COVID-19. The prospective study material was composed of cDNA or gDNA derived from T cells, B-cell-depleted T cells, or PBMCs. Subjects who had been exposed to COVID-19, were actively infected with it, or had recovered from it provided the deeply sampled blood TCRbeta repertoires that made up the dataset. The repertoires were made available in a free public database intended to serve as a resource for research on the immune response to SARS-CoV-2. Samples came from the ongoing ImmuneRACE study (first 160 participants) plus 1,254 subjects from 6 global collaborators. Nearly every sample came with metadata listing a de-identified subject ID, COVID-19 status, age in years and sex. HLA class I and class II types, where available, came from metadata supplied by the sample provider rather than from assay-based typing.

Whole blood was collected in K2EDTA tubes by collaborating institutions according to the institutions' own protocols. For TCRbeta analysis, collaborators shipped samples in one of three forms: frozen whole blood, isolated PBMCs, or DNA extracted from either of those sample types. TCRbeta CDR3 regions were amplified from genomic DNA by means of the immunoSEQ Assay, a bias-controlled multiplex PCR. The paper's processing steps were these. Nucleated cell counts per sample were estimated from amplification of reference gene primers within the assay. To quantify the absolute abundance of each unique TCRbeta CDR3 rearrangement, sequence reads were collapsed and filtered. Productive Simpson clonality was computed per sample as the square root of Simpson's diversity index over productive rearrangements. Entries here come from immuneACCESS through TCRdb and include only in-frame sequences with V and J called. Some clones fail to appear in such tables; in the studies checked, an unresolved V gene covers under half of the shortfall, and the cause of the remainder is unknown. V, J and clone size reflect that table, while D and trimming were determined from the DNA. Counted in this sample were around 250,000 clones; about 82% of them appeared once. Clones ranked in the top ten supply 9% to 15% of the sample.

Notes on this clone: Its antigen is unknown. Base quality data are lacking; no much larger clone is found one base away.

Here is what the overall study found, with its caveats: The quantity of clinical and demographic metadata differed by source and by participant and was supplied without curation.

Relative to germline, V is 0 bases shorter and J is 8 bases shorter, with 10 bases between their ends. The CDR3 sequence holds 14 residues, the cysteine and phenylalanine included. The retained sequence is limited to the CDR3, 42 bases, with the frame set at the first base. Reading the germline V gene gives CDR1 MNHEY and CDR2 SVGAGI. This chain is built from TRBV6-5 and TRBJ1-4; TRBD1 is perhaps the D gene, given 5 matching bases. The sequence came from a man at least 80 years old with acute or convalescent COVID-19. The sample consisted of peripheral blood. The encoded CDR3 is CASSYSAGHEKLFF. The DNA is TGTGCCAGCAGTTACTCGGCAGGGCACGAAAAACTGTTTTTT.